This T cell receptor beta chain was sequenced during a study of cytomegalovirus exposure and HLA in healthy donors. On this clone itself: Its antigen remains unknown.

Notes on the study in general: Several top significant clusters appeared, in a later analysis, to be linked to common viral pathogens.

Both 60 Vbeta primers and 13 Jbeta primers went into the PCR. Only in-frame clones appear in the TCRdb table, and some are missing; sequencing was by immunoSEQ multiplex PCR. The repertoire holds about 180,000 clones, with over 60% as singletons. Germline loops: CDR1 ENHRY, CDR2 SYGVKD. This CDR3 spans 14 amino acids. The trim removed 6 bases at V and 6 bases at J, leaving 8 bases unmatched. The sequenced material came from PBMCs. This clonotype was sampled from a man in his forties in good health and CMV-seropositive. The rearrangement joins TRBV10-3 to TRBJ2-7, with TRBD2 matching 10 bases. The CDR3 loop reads CAIRAAGGPVEQYF. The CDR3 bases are TGTGCCATCAGGGCAGCGGGAGGGCCGGTCGAGCAGTACTTC.